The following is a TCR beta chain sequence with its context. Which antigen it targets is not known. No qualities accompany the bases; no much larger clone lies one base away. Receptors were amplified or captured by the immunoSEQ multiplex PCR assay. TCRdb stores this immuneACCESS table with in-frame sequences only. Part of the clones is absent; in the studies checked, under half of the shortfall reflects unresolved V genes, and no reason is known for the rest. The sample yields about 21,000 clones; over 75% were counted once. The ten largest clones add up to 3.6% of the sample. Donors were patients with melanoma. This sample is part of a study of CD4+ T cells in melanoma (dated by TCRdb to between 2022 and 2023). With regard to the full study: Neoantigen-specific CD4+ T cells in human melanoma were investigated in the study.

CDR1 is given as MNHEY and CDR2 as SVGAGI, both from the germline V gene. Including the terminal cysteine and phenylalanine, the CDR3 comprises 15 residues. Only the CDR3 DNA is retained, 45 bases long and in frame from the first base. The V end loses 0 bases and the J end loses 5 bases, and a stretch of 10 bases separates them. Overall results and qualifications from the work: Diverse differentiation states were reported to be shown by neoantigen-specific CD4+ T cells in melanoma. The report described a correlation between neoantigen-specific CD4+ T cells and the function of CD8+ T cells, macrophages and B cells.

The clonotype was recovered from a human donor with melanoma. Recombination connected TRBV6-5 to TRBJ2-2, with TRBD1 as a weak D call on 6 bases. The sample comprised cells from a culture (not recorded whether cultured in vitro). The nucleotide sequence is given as TGTGCCAGCAGTTACTCGCACAGGGCAACCGGGGAGCTGTTTTTT. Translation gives CASSYSHRATGELFF.